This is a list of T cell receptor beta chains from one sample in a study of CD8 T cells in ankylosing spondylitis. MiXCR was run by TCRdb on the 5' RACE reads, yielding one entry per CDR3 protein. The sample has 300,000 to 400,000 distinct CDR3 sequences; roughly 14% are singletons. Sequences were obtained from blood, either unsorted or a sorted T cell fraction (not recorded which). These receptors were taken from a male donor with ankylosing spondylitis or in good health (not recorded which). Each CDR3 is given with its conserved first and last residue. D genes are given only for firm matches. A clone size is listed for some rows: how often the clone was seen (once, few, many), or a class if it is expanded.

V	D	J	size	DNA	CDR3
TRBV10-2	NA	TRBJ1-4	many	TGCGCCAGCAGTTTAAGTGAAAAACTGTTTTTT	CASSLSEKLFF
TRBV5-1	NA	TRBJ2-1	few	TGCGCCAGCACCCCAGATGGCTCCTCCTACAATGAGCAGTTCTTC	CASTPDGSSYNEQFF
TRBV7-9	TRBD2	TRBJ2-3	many	TGTGCCAGCAGCCCAAGGACTAGCGGGAGCGGTCCAGATACGCAGTATTTT	CASSPRTSGSGPDTQYF
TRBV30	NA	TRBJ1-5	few	TGTGCCTGGAGTGGGGGAGGGAGTTCCCAGCATTTT	CAWSGGGSSQHF
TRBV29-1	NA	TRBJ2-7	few	TGCAGCGTGGGGGGAGAGCCCTACGAGCAGTACTTC	CSVGGEPYEQYF
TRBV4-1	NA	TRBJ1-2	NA	TGCGCCAGCAGCCAAGGGAACGGGAACCAGGAGGGCTACACCTTC	CASSQGNGNQEGYTF
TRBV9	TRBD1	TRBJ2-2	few	TGTGCCAGCAGCGTAGGGACAGGGATGGTCGGGGAGCTGTTTTTT	CASSVGTGMVGELFF
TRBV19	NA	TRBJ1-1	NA	TGTGCCAGTAGGGCGAACACTGAAGCTTTCTTT	CASRANTEAFF
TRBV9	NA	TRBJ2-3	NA	TGTGCCAGCAGTATCACAGATACGCAGTATTTT	CASSITDTQYF
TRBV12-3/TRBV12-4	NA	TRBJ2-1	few	TGTGCCAGCATCCCGGAGCGGGGAGGGGGTGAGCAGTTCTTC	CASIPERGGGEQFF
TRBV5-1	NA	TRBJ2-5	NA	TGCGCCAGCCGCAAACCCCCAGCGGGTGACCAAGAGACCCAGTACTTC	CASRKPPAGDQETQYF
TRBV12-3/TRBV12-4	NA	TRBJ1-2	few	TGTGCCAGCAGTTTATGGACAAGAGCTGGCTACACCTTC	CASSLWTRAGYTF
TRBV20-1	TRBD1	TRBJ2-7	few	TGCAGTGCTAGTAACAGGGGATACGAGCAGTACTTC	CSASNRGYEQYF
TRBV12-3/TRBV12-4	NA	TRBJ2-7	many	TGTGCCAGCAGTCCAGGAGGGGGACTCTACGAGCAGTACTTC	CASSPGGGLYEQYF
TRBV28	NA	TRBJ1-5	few	TGTGCCAGCAGTTCGGGTGACGGCAATCAGCCCCAGCATTTT	CASSSGDGNQPQHF
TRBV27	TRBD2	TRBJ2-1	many	TGTGCCAGCAGTAGAGCGGGAGGTTTCAATGAGCAGTTCTTC	CASSRAGGFNEQFF
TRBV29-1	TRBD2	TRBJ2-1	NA	TGCAGCGTTGGGGGGGGGACTAGCGGGTACAATGAGCAGTTCTTC	CSVGGGTSGYNEQFF
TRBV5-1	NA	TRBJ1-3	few	TGCGCCAGCAGCTTGGATTTCCAGCTCTCTGGAAACACCATATATTTT	CASSLDFQLSGNTIYF